The clone carrying this TCR beta chain was counted at least ten times. Its target is unknown. Ophthalmopathy patients had moderate-to-severe active disease, CAS ≥3, NOSPECS ≥4, and disease duration under 3 months. Uncontrolled infection, other autoimmune disease, pregnancy or lactation disqualified patients from enrolment. PBMCs came from 10 ml fresh peripheral blood. This sample is drawn from a study of T cells in Graves' hyperthyroidism and ophthalmopathy. General study findings and limits: Also found in blood were most expanded thyroid clonotypes above 0.001.

The TCR beta CDR3 regions underwent amplification using RNA transcripts as the source. HTBI primers were the set used in a first-round RT-PCR of the TCR CDR3. In TCRdb, the multiplex PCR reads were re-called with MiXCR into one record per CDR3 protein. The repertoire holds 400,000 or so distinct CDR3 sequences, with around 15% as singletons. The germline V gene encodes CDR1 SGHKS and CDR2 YYEKEE (reference sequence). V dropped 5 bases and J dropped 7; count of bases not matched to a gene: 10. This CDR3 contains 17 residues. The sequencing input was blood. This TCR was recovered from a woman in her sixties with Graves' ophthalmopathy. The J gene is TRBJ2-1, the V gene TRBV5-5; 15 bases align to TRBD2. The CDR3 bases are TGTGCCAGCAGTTCCCTCCCCGGGACTAGCGGGAGGAATGAGCAGTTCTTC. It translates to CASSSLPGTSGRNEQFF.